The clone carrying this T cell receptor beta chain occurred many times. This specimen belongs to a study of T cells after yellow fever vaccination. CDR3 size: 14 residues. CDR1 and CDR2 (germline): SEHNR, FQNEAQ (reference sequence). Trimming removed 1 base at V and 4 bases at J, with 10 bases between. Universal primer sites and UMIs were introduced during 5'RACE template-switching synthesis of TCR cDNA. Each CDR3 protein gets one entry after TCRdb re-called the 5' RACE reads with MiXCR. The table has 300,000 to 450,000 distinct CDR3 sequences, under 7.5% seen once. The sequencing used PBMCs, collected 5 days after the yellow fever booster vaccination. The TCR comes from a man aged 25 to 40 who received the YFV17D yellow fever vaccine. J is TRBJ1-2 and V is TRBV7-9; TRBD1 might be the D (5 bases). The CDR3 here is CASSLGGGLYGYTF. The CDR3 DNA reads as TGTGCCAGCAGCTTAGGTGGGGGACTCTATGGCTACACCTTC.